This T cell receptor (beta chain) was documented in a study of cytomegalovirus exposure and HLA in healthy donors. Amplification used 60 Vbeta primers and 13 Jbeta primers. Clones were sequenced by immunoSEQ multiplex PCR, and TCRdb holds only the in-frame ones, with some missing. The data contain roughly 150,000 clones, over 60% of them singletons. Study results and caveats: It emerged from a later analysis that several of the most significant clusters appeared to be linked to common viral pathogens. The listing of some 170 TCR beta chains classed them as cytomegalovirus-associated.

Germline CDR1 MNHNS, CDR2 SASEGT. This CDR3 contains 16 residues. V gave up 2 bases and J gave up 4 bases; unmatched junction bases: 7. Turning to this clone: Its antigen remains unknown.

The chain couples TRBV6-1 to TRBJ2-1; 8 bases align to TRBD1. Input material: PBMCs. The TCR originated in a male donor in good health and CMV-seronegative. The CDR3 is CASSELTGVGYNEQFF. Written as DNA, the CDR3 is TGTGCCAGCAGTGAATTGACAGGGGTGGGGTACAATGAGCAGTTCTTC.